This entry lists 22 T cell receptor beta chains sequenced from one sample in a study of Ad26.COV2.S vaccination and SARS-CoV-2 variants (dated by TCRdb to the early 2020s). The sample's treatment or condition label, decoded: approximately 18 received Ad26.COV2.S at low or high dose, single or two shots; about five received placebo; per-sample allocation not given. For vaccine and placebo recipients, the sequenced repertoires came from samples collected on day 63 after the first injection. The protocol used for the library was the immunoSEQ multiplex PCR assay. Entries here come from immuneACCESS through TCRdb and include only in-frame sequences with V and J called. Some clones fail to appear in such tables; in the studies checked, an unresolved V gene covers under half of the shortfall, and the cause of the remainder is unknown. Within this sample are about 400,000 clones, with about four fifths of them counted one time only. Nearly 7.5% of the sample is in the top ten clones.

The material sequenced was peripheral blood, taken in a trial of Ad26.COV2.S vaccine versus placebo. The receptors here all came from a person aged 18-65 years who received the Ad26.COV2.S COVID-19 vaccine or a placebo.

The rearrangement uses TRBV30 and TRBJ2-4; TRBD2 aligns across 7 bases. V dropped 4 bases and J dropped 3; count of bases not matched to a gene: 12. The germline V gene has CDR1 GTSNPN and CDR2 SVGIG (reference sequence). The CDR3 is made up of 16 amino acids. CDR3 nucleotide sequence: TGTGCCTGGAACCCGAGGGGAGGGTTGAGCAAAAACATTCAGTACTTC. Translated: CAWNPRGGLSKNIQYF. Combining the CDR3 with reference TRBV30 and TRBJ2-4 gives the whole variable domain SQTIHQWPATLVQPVGSPLSLECTVEGTSNPNLYWYRQAAGRGLQLLFYSVGIGQISSEVPQNLSASRPQDRQFILSSKKLLLSDSGFYLCAWNPRGGLSKNIQYFGAGTRLSVL.

This chain joins TRBV7-2 and TRBJ2-7; 11 bases agree with TRBD2. The V and J ends lost 3 bases and 1 base, in that order; junction bases with no gene match: 2. Germline V gene lookup returns CDR1 SGHTA and CDR2 FQGNSA. CDR3 size: 15 residues. The CDR3 protein is CASSFGTSGSYEQYF. As DNA, the CDR3 is TGTGCCAGCAGCTTCGGGACTAGCGGATCCTACGAGCAGTACTTC.

V usage is TRBV7-9 and J usage is TRBJ2-3, with D tentatively TRBD2 (6 bases). Germline CDR1 is SEHNR and CDR2 is FQNEAQ (reference sequence). Trimming cost V 6 bases and J 5 bases, with 15 bases left between them. The CDR3 is 14 residues long. DNA for the CDR3: TGTGCCAGCAGGCCCTCGGCCGGGGGAGATACGCAGTATTTT. It translates to CASRPSAGGDTQYF.

V gene TRBV19 combines with J gene TRBJ2-3; 10 bases fit TRBD2. V trimming: 4 bases; J trimming: 2 bases; junction bases outside the gene matches: 9. The CDR3 runs to 17 residues. Germline CDR1 and CDR2: LNHDA and SQIVND (reference sequence). As DNA, the CDR3 is TGTGCCAGTAGTACCTACTTACTAGCGGGGTACACAGATACGCAGTATTTT. This translates into CASSTYLLAGYTDTQYF.

This clone was observed many times. The chain has TRBV25-1 and TRBJ2-3; D is perhaps TRBD2 (6 bases). The V and J ends lost 3 bases and 2 bases respectively, with 12 bases between them. CDR3 length: 15 amino acids. Germline V CDR1 and CDR2: MGHDK, SYGVNS. The CDR3 here is CASSDPGTFTDTQYF. CDR3 bases: TGTGCCAGCAGTGACCCTGGGACTTTCACAGATACGCAGTATTTT.

The chain joins TRBV9 to TRBJ1-5; TRBD1 matches 8 bases. CDR3 length: 15 amino acids. Trimming removed 4 bases from V and 1 base from J; junction bases left unmatched: 4. Germline V gene sequence: CDR1 SGDLS, CDR2 YYNGEE. DNA of the CDR3: TGTGCCAGCAGCCCGGGACAGGCCAGCAATCAGCCCCAGCATTTT. It codes for CASSPGQASNQPQHF. The full variable domain, completed using reference TRBV9 and TRBJ1-5, is DSGVTQTPKHLITATGQRVTLRCSPRSGDLSVYWYQQSLDQGLQFLIQYYNGEERAKGNILERFSAQQFPDLHSELNLSSLELGDSALYFCASSPGQASNQPQHFGDGTRLSIL.

The rearrangement uses TRBV12-3 or TRBV12-4 and TRBJ2-5, with a tentative D call TRBD2 (5 bases). The germline V and J ends were trimmed by 5 bases and 4 bases, with 11 bases remaining between them. This CDR3 contains 13 residues. CDR3 region: CASSIKRGETQYF. In DNA form, the CDR3 reads TGTGCCAGCAGTATAAAACGGGGAGAGACCCAGTACTTC.

The V gene is TRBV7-9, the J gene TRBJ1-2; D is ambiguous. Trimming left V 1 base short and J 6 bases short, with 9 bases between. Germline loops: CDR1 SEHNR, CDR2 FQNEAQ (reference sequence). This CDR3 comprises 13 residues. The CDR3 is CASSLVSGDGYTF. In DNA, the CDR3 is TGTGCCAGCAGCTTAGTGTCCGGGGATGGCTACACCTTC.

The rearrangement uses TRBV19 and TRBJ2-3; 8 nucleotides match TRBD2. V was pared by 5 bases and J by 5 bases, with 6 bases of the junction left unmatched. The CDR3 extends over 14 amino acids. From germline, CDR1 is LNHDA and CDR2 SQIVND (reference sequence). Here the CDR3 reads CASSHGTRGDTQYF. In DNA form, the CDR3 reads TGTGCCAGTAGTCACGGGACTAGAGGAGATACGCAGTATTTT.

This clone was observed a few times. The V call is TRBV5-4, the J call TRBJ1-6, with unresolved D. The ends were cut back, 4 bases at V and 8 bases at J, with 10 bases in the middle. The CDR3 totals 13 residues. Germline CDR1 and CDR2: SGHNT and YYREEE (reference sequence). In DNA, the CDR3 is TGTGCCAGCAGCCCGGACGGGGATTCACCCCTCCACTTT. Residues: CASSPDGDSPLHF.

The gene calls are TRBV30 and TRBJ2-2; 8 bases are a match to TRBD2. Germline V gene lookup returns CDR1 GTSNPN and CDR2 SVGIG (reference sequence). The CDR3 sequence is 19 residues long. V was clipped by 2 bases and J by 6 bases; unmatched bases: 20. The CDR3 loop is CAWSRRVSGGPGGAGELFF. CDR3 bases: TGTGCCTGGAGTAGGCGTGTGTCGGGAGGGCCGGGCGGTGCCGGGGAGCTGTTTTTT.

The chain recombines TRBV5-6 with TRBJ1-5; D is possibly TRBD1 (5 bases). CDR3 size: 14 residues. The V and J ends lost 4 bases and 6 bases respectively, with 14 bases between them. Germline V gene lookup returns CDR1 SGHDT and CDR2 YYEEEE. CDR3 sequence reads: CASSPGQRGQPQHF. The CDR3 DNA sequence: TGTGCCAGCAGCCCGGGTCAAAGGGGTCAGCCCCAGCATTTT. Full variable domain (remainder filled in from reference TRBV5-6 and TRBJ1-5): DAGVTQSPTHLIKTRGQQVTLRCSPKSGHDTVSWYQQALGQGPQFIFQYYEEEERQRGNFPDRFSGHQFPNYSSELNVNALLLGDSALYLCASSPGQRGQPQHFGDGTRLSIL.

This chain joins TRBV27 and TRBJ2-1; TRBD1 matches 8 bases. Germline CDR1 is MNHEY and CDR2 is SMNVEV (reference sequence). This CDR3 is 15 amino acids long. Germline trimming cut 4 bases from V and 3 bases from J; bases unmatched to any gene: 5. In DNA form, the CDR3 reads TGTGCCAGCAGTTGGACAGGGAACGGCTACAATGAGCAGTTCTTC. Amino acid sequence: CASSWTGNGYNEQFF.

The chain links TRBV28 to TRBJ2-3, with D perhaps given as TRBD1 or TRBD2 (5 bases each). V shed 7 bases and J shed 4 bases, with 15 bases lying between them. CDR3 length: 14 residues. CDR1 is MDHEN and CDR2 is SYDVKM in the germline V gene. CDR3 coding DNA: TGTGCCAGCAATTCCGGGGCGCCCCCAGATACGCAGTATTTT. This translates into CASNSGAPPDTQYF.

The genes are TRBV7-9 and TRBJ1-2, with a tentative D call TRBD1 (5 bases). CDR3 length: 14 residues. V was clipped by 7 bases and J by 4 bases, with 16 bases between them. Germline assignment: CDR1 SEHNR and CDR2 FQNEAQ (reference sequence). The CDR3 DNA is TGTGCCAGCACCCCTAGAGGGGTGACCTATGGCTACACCTTC. Protein: CASTPRGVTYGYTF. Supplemented by reference TRBV7-9 and TRBJ1-2, the full variable domain reads DTGVSQNPRHKITKRGQNVTFRCDPISEHNRLYWYRQTLGQGPEFLTYFQNEAQLEKSRLLSDRFSAERPKGSFSTLEIQRTEQGDSAMYLCASTPRGVTYGYTFGSGTRLTVV.

The V call is TRBV29-1, the J call TRBJ2-7, with D perhaps matching TRBD2 (6 bases). Trimming cost V 6 bases and J 2 bases, with 14 bases left between them. Germline V gene sequence: CDR1 SQVTM, CDR2 ANQGSEA. The CDR3 spans 13 residues. CDR3 DNA: TGCAGCGTGTCCGGGGGACCGACCTACGAGCAGTACTTC. Translated, it gives CSVSGGPTYEQYF.

The genes are TRBV2 and TRBJ2-7; D remains ambiguous. This CDR3 has 14 residues. Germline V lookup: CDR1 SNHLY, CDR2 FYNNEI. The V end was cut by 3 bases, the J end by 1 base, with 10 bases between. The CDR3 DNA sequence: TGTGCCAGCAGTGATGAACAGCTATCCTACGAGCAGTACTTC. It specifies CASSDEQLSYEQYF.

V and J are TRBV4-3 and TRBJ2-1; 8 positions match TRBD1. Germline V gene sequence: CDR1 LGHNA, CDR2 YSLEER. Trimming removed 3 bases from V and 5 bases from J; junction bases left unmatched: 3. This CDR3 spans 14 amino acids. The DNA for the CDR3 is TGCGCCAGCAGCCACGGACAGGGTAACAATGAGCAGTTCTTC. As protein: CASSHGQGNNEQFF.

V is TRBV5-1 and J is TRBJ2-6; 9 nucleotides line up with TRBD1. CDR1 and CDR2 from the germline V gene are SGHRS and YFSETQ. CDR3 size: 18 residues. The J segment lost 1 base and the V segment lost 3 bases, leaving 8 bases of the junction unmatched. The CDR3: CASSWTGALASGANVLTF. The DNA for the CDR3 is TGCGCCAGCAGCTGGACAGGGGCCCTTGCGTCTGGGGCCAACGTCCTGACTTTC.

This chain connects TRBV6-5 to TRBJ1-1; D remains unclear. This CDR3 is 14 amino acids long. V lost 3 bases, J lost 0 bases, and 8 bases lay in between. Germline V lookup: CDR1 MNHEY, CDR2 SVGAGI. CDR3 residues: CASSYGMVNTEAFF. CDR3 sequence (DNA): TGTGCCAGCAGTTATGGAATGGTGAACACTGAAGCTTTCTTT.

In this sample, this clone turned up a few times. V and J are TRBV6-5 and TRBJ1-6; D is uncertain. CDR1 is MNHEY and CDR2 is SVGAGI in the germline V gene. This CDR3 is built from 13 residues. Trimming stripped 10 bases from V and 9 bases from J, with 16 bases between. CDR3 residues: CATLKLFGSPLHF. The DNA of the CDR3 is TGTGCCACACTGAAACTATTCGGTTCACCCCTCCACTTT.

The CDR3 reads CASSLTSRETQYF. Written as DNA, the CDR3 is TGCGCCAGCAGCCTGACTAGCAGGGAGACCCAGTACTTC. V usage is TRBV4-1 and J usage is TRBJ2-5; 7 positions match TRBD2. Germline CDR1 and CDR2: MGHRA and YSYEKL. There are 13 residues in the CDR3. Unmatched junction bases numbered 4, after V lost 4 bases and J lost 5 bases.